This T cell receptor (beta chain) came from a study of vaccination and CD4 T cells after COVID-19. Study details: Overlapping peptides of the spike proteins of SARS-CoV-2, HCoV-NL63, HCoV-OC43 and HCoV-229E were used for cell stimulation.

Oncomine TCR Beta short-read sequencing was applied to DNA from cultured CD4+ T cells. It was from cultured CD4+ T cells that genomic DNA was extracted. TCRdb passed the PCR reads through MiXCR, listing each CDR3 protein once. There are tens of thousands of distinct CDR3 sequences in the sample; 67% occur only once, and around 15% lies in the top ten. Treatment reported: roughly ten-day PBMC culture with coronavirus spike peptide pools or control peptides (ViraFEST assay). Vaccinated healthy people had never been infected with SARS-CoV-2 before, which was shown by negative nucleocapsid antibodies before and after vaccination. PBMCs, plated at roughly 2 million per well, were grown in the presence of 9.5 to 10 IU/ml IL-2 and 10 ug/ml peptide pools. The sample holds one count of this clonotype. Its antigen is still unknown. With 4 bases removed from V and 1 base from J, the gap between germline ends came to 17 bases. CDR3 size: 17 residues. CDR1 is MNHEY and CDR2 is SVGAGI in the germline V gene.

The specimen comprised CD4+ T cells from blood, cultured in vitro, sampled after SARS-CoV-2 vaccination. The receptor was isolated from a human donor who received a COVID-19 vaccine. V usage is TRBV6-5 and J usage is TRBJ1-5; D is perhaps TRBD1 (5 bases). The CDR3 loop reads CASSSPRGEGSNQPQHF. The CDR3 DNA is TGTGCCAGCAGTTCCCCACGGGGGGAGGGGAGCAATCAGCCCCAGCATTTT.